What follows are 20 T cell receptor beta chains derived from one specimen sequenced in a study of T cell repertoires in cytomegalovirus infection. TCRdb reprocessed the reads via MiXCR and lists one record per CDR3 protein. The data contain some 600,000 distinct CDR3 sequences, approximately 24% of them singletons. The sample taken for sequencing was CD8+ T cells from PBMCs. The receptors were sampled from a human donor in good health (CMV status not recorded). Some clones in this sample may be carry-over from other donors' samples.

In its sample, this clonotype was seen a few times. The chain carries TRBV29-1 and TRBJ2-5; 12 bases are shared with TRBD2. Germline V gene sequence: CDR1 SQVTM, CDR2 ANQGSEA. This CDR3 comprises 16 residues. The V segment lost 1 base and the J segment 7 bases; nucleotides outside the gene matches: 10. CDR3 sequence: CSVEGLAGVIEGTQYF. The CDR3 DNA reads TGCAGCGTTGAAGGACTAGCGGGGGTTATTGAAGGGACCCAGTACTTC.

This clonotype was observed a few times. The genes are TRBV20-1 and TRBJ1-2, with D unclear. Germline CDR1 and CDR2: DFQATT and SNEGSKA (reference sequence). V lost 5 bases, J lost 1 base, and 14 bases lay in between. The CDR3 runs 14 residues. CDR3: CSAPESGLNYGYTF. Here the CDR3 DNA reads TGCAGTGCTCCTGAGAGTGGACTTAACTATGGCTACACCTTC.

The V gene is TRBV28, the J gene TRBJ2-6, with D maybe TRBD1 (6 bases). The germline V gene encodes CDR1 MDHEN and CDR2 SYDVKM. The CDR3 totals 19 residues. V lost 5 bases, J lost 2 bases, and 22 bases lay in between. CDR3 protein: CASSPPTGSLSPGANVLTF. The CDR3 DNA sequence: TGTGCCAGCAGTCCCCCCACAGGGTCCCTCTCTCCTGGGGCCAACGTCCTGACTTTC.

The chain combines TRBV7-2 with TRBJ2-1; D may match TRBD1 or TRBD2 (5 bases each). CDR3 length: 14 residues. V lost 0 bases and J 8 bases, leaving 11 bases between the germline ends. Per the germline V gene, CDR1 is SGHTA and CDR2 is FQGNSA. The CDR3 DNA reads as TGTGCCAGCAGCTTAGCCTCTGGGGACCATGAGCAGTTCTTC. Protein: CASSLASGDHEQFF.

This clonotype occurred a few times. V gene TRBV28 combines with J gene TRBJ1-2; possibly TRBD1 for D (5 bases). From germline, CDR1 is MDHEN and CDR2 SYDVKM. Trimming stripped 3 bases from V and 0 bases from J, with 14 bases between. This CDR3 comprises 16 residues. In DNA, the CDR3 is TGTGCCAGCAGTTTGCCATGGGACCGATCTAACTATGGCTACACCTTC. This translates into CASSLPWDRSNYGYTF.

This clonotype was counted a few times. The CDR3 region has the DNA TGTGCCAGCAGCTTAAGTGGACGTTCTGGGGCCAACGTCCTGACTTTC. It encodes CASSLSGRSGANVLTF. The J gene is TRBJ2-6, the V gene TRBV7-9; D is unclear. V gave up 2 bases and J gave up 1 base, with 9 bases separating them. The CDR3 sequence is 16 residues long. Germline CDR1 is SEHNR and CDR2 is FQNEAQ (reference sequence).

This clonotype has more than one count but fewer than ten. CDR3 DNA sequence: TGTGCCACCAGCAGAGGGATAGGCTTTCGAGGGACTGAAGCTTTCTTT. This sequence encodes CATSRGIGFRGTEAFF. This rearrangement joins TRBV15 to TRBJ1-1; no firm D call. The germline gives CDR1 LNHNV, CDR2 YYDKDF (reference sequence). V lost 1 base and J 5 bases, leaving 17 bases between the germline ends. CDR3 length: 16 residues.

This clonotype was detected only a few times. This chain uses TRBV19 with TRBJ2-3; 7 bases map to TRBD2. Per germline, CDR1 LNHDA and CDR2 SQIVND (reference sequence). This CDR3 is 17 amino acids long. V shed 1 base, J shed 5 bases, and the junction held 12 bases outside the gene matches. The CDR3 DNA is TGTGCCAGTAGTATAGTTCCTAGCGGAGTATTATTAGATACGCAGTATTTT. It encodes CASSIVPSGVLLDTQYF.

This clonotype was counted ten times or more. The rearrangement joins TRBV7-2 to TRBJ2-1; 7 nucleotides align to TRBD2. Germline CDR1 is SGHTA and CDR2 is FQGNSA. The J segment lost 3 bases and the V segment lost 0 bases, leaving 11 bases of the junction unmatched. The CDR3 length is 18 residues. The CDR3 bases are TGTGCCAGCAGCTTAGCATGGGGGGAGGGATTTGACTACAATGAGCAGTTCTTC. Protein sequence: CASSLAWGEGFDYNEQFF.

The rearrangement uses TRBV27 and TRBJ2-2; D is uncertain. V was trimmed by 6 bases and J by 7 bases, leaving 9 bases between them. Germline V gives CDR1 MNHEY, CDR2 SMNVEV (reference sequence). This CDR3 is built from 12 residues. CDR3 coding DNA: TGTGCCAGCAGCATGTGGCGCGGGGAGCTGTTTTTT. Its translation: CASSMWRGELFF.

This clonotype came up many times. CDR3 sequence: CSARSPGQGTYNEQFF. The DNA for the CDR3 is TGCAGTGCTAGATCGCCGGGACAGGGGACTTACAATGAGCAGTTCTTC. V gene TRBV20-1 combines with J gene TRBJ2-1, with TRBD1 matching 10 bases. CDR1 and CDR2 (germline): DFQATT, SNEGSKA (reference sequence). The CDR3 is 16 residues long. V was pared by 2 bases and J by 4 bases, with 8 bases of the junction left unmatched.

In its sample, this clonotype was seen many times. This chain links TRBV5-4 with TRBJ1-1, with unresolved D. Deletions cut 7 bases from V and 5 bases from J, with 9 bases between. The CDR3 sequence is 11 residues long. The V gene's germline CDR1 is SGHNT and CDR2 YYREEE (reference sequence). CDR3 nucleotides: TGTGCCAGCCGAAGCAGGACTGAAGCTTTCTTT. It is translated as CASRSRTEAFF.

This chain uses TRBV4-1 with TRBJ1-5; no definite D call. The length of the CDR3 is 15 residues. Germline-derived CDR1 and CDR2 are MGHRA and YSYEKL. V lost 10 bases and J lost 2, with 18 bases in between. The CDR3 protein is CANTETVVGNQPQHF. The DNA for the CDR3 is TGCGCCAACACCGAAACGGTTGTGGGCAATCAGCCCCAGCATTTT.

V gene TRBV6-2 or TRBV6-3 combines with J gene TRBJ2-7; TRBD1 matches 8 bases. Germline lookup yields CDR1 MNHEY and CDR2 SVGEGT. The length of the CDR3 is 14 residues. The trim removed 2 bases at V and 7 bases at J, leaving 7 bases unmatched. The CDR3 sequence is CASSYVAGGGEQYV. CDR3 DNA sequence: TGTGCCAGCAGTTACGTGGCAGGGGGCGGTGAGCAGTACGTC.

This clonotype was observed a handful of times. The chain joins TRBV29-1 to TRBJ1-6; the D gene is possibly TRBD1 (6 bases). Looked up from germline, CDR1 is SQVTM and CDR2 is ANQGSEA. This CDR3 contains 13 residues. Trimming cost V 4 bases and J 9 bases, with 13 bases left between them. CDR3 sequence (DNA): TGCAGCGTTGGGACAGCCGACGGTTCACCCCTCCACTTT. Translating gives CSVGTADGSPLHF.

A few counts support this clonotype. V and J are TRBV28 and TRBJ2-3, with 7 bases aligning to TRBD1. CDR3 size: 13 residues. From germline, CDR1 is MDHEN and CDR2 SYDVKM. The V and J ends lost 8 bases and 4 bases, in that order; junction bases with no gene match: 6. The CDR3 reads CASALTGADTQYF. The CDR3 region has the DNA TGTGCCAGCGCCCTAACAGGGGCAGATACGCAGTATTTT.

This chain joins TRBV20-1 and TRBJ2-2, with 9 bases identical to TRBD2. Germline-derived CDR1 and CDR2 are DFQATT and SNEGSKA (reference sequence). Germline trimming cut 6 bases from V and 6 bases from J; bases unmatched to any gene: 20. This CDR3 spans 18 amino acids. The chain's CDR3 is CSAESDGAGGAVAGELFF. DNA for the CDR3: TGCAGTGCCGAGTCGGACGGGGCGGGGGGGGCAGTCGCCGGGGAGCTGTTTTTT.

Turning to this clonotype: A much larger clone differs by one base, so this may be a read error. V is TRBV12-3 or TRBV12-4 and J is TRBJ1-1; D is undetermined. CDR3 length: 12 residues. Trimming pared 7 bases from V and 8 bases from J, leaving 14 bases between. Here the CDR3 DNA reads TGTGCCAGCAACCTTACGCGAGACGAAGCTTTCTTT. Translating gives CASNLTRDEAFF.

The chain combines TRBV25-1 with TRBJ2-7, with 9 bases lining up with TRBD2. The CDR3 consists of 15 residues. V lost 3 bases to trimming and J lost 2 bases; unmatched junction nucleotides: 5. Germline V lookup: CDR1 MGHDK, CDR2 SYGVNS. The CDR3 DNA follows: TGTGCCAGCAGTGATCGGAGCGGGGGGACCTACGAGCAGTACGTC. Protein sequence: CASSDRSGGTYEQYV.

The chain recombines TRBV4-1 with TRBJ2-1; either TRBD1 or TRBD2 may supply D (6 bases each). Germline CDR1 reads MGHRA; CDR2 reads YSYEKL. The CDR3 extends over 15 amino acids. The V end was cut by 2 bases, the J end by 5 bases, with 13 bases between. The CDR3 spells CASSQTGRPHNEQFF. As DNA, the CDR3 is TGCGCCAGCAGCCAAACAGGGAGGCCACACAATGAGCAGTTCTTC.